The 20 T cell receptor beta chains listed next were all sequenced from one sample in a study of CD8+CD57+ T cells in acquired aplastic anemia. CDR3 and TCR beta VDJ profiling relied on a genomic DNA template. Using its own MiXCR run on the reads, TCRdb lists one record per CDR3 protein. Counted here are hundreds of thousands of distinct CDR3 sequences, 60% to 80% occurring once; the ten biggest clones make up 4%. Sequencing used sorted CD4+, CD8+, or CD8+CD57+ T cells (not recorded which) from PBMCs. These receptors were obtained from a human donor in good health, serving as a control.

The CDR3 region is CASSLSSDPEAFF. The CDR3 bases are TGTGCCAGCAGCCTATCTTCAGACCCTGAAGCTTTCTTT. This rearrangement joins TRBV7-3 to TRBJ1-1; D gene unclear. Trimming left V 5 bases short and J 6 bases short, with 13 bases between. This CDR3 is built from 13 residues. Germline-derived CDR1 and CDR2 are SGHTA and FQGTGA.

The V and J genes are TRBV7-6 and TRBJ2-7, with a tentative D call TRBD1 (5 bases). CDR1 and CDR2 (germline): SGHVS, FNYEAQ. The CDR3 spans 15 residues. Trimming shortened V by 2 bases and J by 3 bases, and 14 bases separated the two germline ends. In DNA, the CDR3 is TGTGCCAGCAGCTTAAAAGGGGAACTGAACTACGAGCAGTACTTC. Its translation is CASSLKGELNYEQYF.

V and J are TRBV7-2 and TRBJ2-7; 9 bases are a match to TRBD2. V shed 1 base and J 1 base; nucleotides not matched to a gene: 5. The CDR3 contains 16 residues. CDR1 and CDR2 from the germline V gene are SGHTA and FQGNSA. As DNA, the CDR3 is TGTGCCAGCAGCTTAGTTGGCCTAGCGGGATCCTACGAGCAGTACTTC. It encodes CASSLVGLAGSYEQYF.

This clonotype has just one count. At one of its ends the junction is not consistent with the germline gene, which may arise from a read error. The chain couples TRBV12-3 or TRBV12-4 to TRBJ1-2; D unclear. There are 14 residues in the CDR3. The CDR3 region has the DNA TGTGCCACCAGTGATTCTCCGGGCTCCTTTGGCTACACCTTC. It is translated as CATSDSPGSFGYTF.

This clonotype has a single count. The rearrangement uses TRBV11-2 and TRBJ2-6; unclear D gene. Per germline, CDR1 SGHAT and CDR2 FQNNGV. This CDR3 has 18 residues. Trimming removed 0 bases at V and 4 bases at J, with 16 bases between. The CDR3 sequence is CASSLEERPSSGANVLTF. The DNA of the CDR3 is TGTGCCAGCAGCTTAGAGGAGAGACCCTCCTCCGGGGCCAACGTCCTGACTTTC.

The chain couples TRBV10-3 to TRBJ1-3; D unclear. The V and J ends lost 10 bases and 3 bases respectively, with 19 bases between them. CDR1 is ENHRY, CDR2 SYGVKD, per germline. The CDR3 extends over 15 amino acids. CDR3 sequence reads: CATSGESRLGNTIYF. In DNA form, the CDR3 reads TGTGCCACCAGCGGGGAATCGCGACTTGGAAACACCATATATTTT.

Many counts were recorded for this clonotype. The J gene is TRBJ1-1, the V gene TRBV3-1; no clear D gene. CDR1 is LGHDT and CDR2 is YNNKEL in the germline V gene (reference sequence). V was shortened by 2 bases and J by 7 bases, with 5 bases between the two germline ends. CDR3 length: 11 residues. CDR3 sequence reads: CASSQLGEAFF. The CDR3 DNA reads as TGTGCCAGCAGCCAACTTGGTGAAGCTTTCTTT.

This clonotype was detected only a few times. This chain joins TRBV7-2 and TRBJ2-3, with D perhaps being TRBD1 or TRBD2 (6 bases each). Trimming cost V 5 bases and J 6 bases, with 24 bases left between them. Germline loops: CDR1 SGHTA, CDR2 FQGNSA. CDR3 length equals 17 residues. The CDR3 sequence: CASSPGTAAGEVDTQYF. CDR3 coding DNA: TGTGCCAGCAGCCCAGGGACCGCCGCAGGGGAGGTGGATACGCAGTATTTT.

As regards this clonotype: Because the CDR3's place on the DNA is in doubt, the DNA is left out and the CDR3 is given as listed by TCRdb. The chain employs TRBV7-2 and TRBJ2-7; TRBD1 is the table's D call, not checked against the DNA. Germline loops: CDR1 SGHTA, CDR2 FQGNSA. The CDR3 spans 23 amino acids, including both terminal residues. Here the CDR3 reads CASSQTSVYFCAISEPQPYEQYF.

This clonotype was seen a few times. Mismatch with germline at one junction end may stem from a read error. The chain employs TRBV7-3 and TRBJ1-1; 9 nucleotides line up with TRBD1. In germline, CDR1 is SGHTA, CDR2 FQGTGA. This CDR3 contains 13 residues. CDR3 sequence: CASSPYTGGEAFF. The CDR3 DNA follows: TGCGCCAGCAGCCCGTATACAGGGGGCGAAGCTTTCTTT.

J is TRBJ1-2 and V is TRBV7-2; possible D gene TRBD1, 5 bases. The CDR3 is 16 residues long. Trimming left V 5 bases short and J 11 bases short, with 27 bases between. The V gene's germline CDR1 is SGHTA and CDR2 FQGNSA. The CDR3 reads CASSVGAVGGELGYTF. The CDR3 DNA reads TGTGCCAGCAGCGTCGGGGCCGTGGGCGGGGAGCTGGGTTACACCTTC.

For this clonotype: A read error may account for a junction end that differs from germline. The rearrangement links TRBV7-4 to TRBJ1-4; D uncertain. CDR1 SGHVT and CDR2 SQSDAQ come from the germline V gene. The CDR3 extends over 15 amino acids. CDR3 in DNA: TGTGCCAGCAGCTTGACGTTTGGGTCTAATCAAAACCTGTTTTTT. This encodes CASSLTFGSNQNLFF.

In regard to this clonotype: The DNA is omitted, as the CDR3 cannot be located on it reliably, and the CDR3 follows TCRdb's listing. The chain employs TRBV7-2 and TRBJ1-1; the D call TRBD1 from the table was never checked on the DNA. Germline CDR1 is SGHTA and CDR2 is FQGNSA. The CDR3 contains 14 residues when both ends are counted. CDR3 protein: CASSLSVGTGAYEF.

This chain uses TRBV7-9 with TRBJ2-5; TRBD2 is a possible D gene (7 bases). The germline gives CDR1 SEHNR, CDR2 FQNEAQ (reference sequence). The V end lost 5 bases, the J end lost 10 bases, and 26 bases lay between the germline ends. This CDR3 spans 16 amino acids. CDR3 DNA sequence: TGTGCCAGCAGCGGGGGGGCACCAGGCTCCTATGGCAACCAGTACTTC. Its protein is CASSGGAPGSYGNQYF.

CDR3 amino acids: CAISELGRGHYGYTF. Here the CDR3 DNA reads TGTGCCATCAGTGAGTTAGGACGGGGCCACTATGGCTACACCTTC. The V call is TRBV10-3, the J call TRBJ2-7; maybe TRBD1 (5 bases). The DNA end favors TRBJ1-2, so the J call may be wrong. Germline V gene lookup returns CDR1 ENHRY and CDR2 SYGVKD. The CDR3 spans 15 residues.

The CDR3 sequence is CASRPRQGNSPLHF. For the CDR3, the DNA is TGTGCCAGCAGGCCACGCCAGGGGAATTCACCCCTCCACTTT. V is TRBV7-9 and J is TRBJ1-6, with D possibly matching TRBD1 (6 bases). The germline V gene encodes CDR1 SEHNR and CDR2 FQNEAQ (reference sequence). The CDR3 runs to 14 residues. V lost 6 bases to trimming and J lost 7 bases, with 13 bases between them.

Regarding this clonotype: Because the CDR3's place on the DNA is in doubt, the DNA is left out and the CDR3 is given as listed by TCRdb. V gene TRBV7-2 combines with J gene TRBJ2-7; the table's D call TRBD1 went unverified against the DNA. CDR1 is SGHTA and CDR2 is FQGNSA in the germline V gene. From its first to its last residue, the CDR3 has 15 amino acids. The CDR3 reads CASSLKGVRSILAYF.

This clonotype was detected a few times. The chain uses TRBV10-3 and TRBJ1-2; perhaps TRBD1 as D (5 bases). Germline V gene lookup returns CDR1 ENHRY and CDR2 SYGVKD. Trimming stripped 7 bases from V and 4 bases from J, with 16 bases between. This CDR3 spans 14 amino acids. This chain's CDR3 is CAIMQGASSYGYTF. The CDR3 coding sequence is TGTGCCATCATGCAAGGGGCGAGTAGCTATGGCTACACCTTC.

The table lists this clonotype with a count of one. A read error may account for a junction end that differs from germline. J is TRBJ1-2 and V is TRBV7-9, with D hard to call. Per germline, CDR1 SEHNR and CDR2 FQNEAQ (reference sequence). This CDR3 is 11 amino acids long. The CDR3 DNA reads as TGTGCCAGCAGCCTCGGACTTGGAAACACATTC. This translates into CASSLGLGNTF.

The rearrangement uses TRBV7-2 and TRBJ2-2, with a possible D match to TRBD1 (6 bases). The CDR3 totals 16 residues. V lost 5 bases and J 12 bases, leaving 25 bases between the germline ends. From germline, CDR1 is SGHTA and CDR2 FQGNSA. For the CDR3, the DNA is TGTGCCAGCAGCACTGGAACAGGGTCGGTTTACGAGCAGCTGTTTTTT. Protein sequence: CASSTGTGSVYEQLFF.